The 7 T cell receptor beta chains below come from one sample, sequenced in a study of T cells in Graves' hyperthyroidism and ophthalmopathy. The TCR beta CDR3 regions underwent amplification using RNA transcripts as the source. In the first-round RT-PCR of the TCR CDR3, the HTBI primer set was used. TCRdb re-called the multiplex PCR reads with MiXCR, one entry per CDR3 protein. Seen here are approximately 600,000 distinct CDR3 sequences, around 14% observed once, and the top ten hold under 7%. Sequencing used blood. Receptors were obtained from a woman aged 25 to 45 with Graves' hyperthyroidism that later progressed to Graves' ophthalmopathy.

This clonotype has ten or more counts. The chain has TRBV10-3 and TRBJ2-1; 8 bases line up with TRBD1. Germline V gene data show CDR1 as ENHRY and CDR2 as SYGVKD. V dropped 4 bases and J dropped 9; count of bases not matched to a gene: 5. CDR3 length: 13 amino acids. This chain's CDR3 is CAISAAGGSEQFF. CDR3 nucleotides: TGTGCCATCAGTGCGGCAGGGGGCAGTGAGCAGTTCTTC.

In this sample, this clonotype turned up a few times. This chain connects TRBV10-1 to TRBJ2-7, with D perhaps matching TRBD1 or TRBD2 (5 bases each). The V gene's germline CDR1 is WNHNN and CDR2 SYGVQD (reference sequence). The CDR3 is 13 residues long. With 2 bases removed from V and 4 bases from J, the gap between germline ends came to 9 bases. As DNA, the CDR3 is TGCGCCAGCAGTGAGATTGGGGGATACGAGCAGTACTTC. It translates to CASSEIGGYEQYF.

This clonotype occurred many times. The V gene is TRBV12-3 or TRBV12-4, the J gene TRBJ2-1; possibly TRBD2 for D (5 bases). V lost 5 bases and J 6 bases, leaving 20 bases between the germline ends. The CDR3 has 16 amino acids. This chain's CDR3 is CASSPRVGGPRNEQFF. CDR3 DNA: TGTGCCAGCAGTCCACGAGTAGGAGGTCCTCGCAATGAGCAGTTCTTC.

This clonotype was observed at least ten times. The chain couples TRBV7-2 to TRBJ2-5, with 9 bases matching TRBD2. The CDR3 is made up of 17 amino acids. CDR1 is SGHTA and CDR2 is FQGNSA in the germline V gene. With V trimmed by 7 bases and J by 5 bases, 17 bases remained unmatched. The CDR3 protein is CASILGLGGRGGETQYF. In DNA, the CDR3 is TGTGCCAGCATTCTGGGCCTTGGCGGGAGGGGAGGGGAGACCCAGTACTTC. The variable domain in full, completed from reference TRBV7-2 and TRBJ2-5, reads GAGVSQSPSNKVTEKGKDVELRCDPISGHTALYWYRQSLGQGLEFLIYFQGNSAPDKSGLPSDRFSAERTGGSVSTLTIQRTQQEDSAVYLCASILGLGGRGGETQYFGPGTRLLVL.

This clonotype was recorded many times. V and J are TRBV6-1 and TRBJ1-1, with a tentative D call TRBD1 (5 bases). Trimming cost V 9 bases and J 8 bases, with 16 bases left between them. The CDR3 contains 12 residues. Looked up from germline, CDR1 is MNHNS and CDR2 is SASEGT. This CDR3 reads CASGTADREAFF. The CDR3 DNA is TGTGCCAGTGGGACGGCGGACCGCGAAGCTTTCTTT.

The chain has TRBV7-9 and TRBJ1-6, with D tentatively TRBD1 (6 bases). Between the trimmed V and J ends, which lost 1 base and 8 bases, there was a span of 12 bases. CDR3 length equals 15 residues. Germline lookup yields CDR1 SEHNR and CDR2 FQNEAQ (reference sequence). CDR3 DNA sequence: TGTGCCAGCAGCTTAGGAGTGGCAGGGGATTCACCCCTCCACTTT. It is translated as CASSLGVAGDSPLHF. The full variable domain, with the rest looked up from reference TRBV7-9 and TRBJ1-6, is DTGVSQNPRHKITKRGQNVTFRCDPISEHNRLYWYRQTLGQGPEFLTYFQNEAQLEKSRLLSDRFSAERPKGSFSTLEIQRTEQGDSAMYLCASSLGVAGDSPLHFGNGTRLTVT.

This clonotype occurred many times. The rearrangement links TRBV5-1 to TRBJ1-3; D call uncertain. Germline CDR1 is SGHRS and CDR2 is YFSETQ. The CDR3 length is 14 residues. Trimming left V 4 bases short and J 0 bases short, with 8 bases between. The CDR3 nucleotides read TGCGCCAGCAGCCCAGCCTCCTCTGGAAACACCATATATTTT. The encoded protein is CASSPASSGNTIYF.